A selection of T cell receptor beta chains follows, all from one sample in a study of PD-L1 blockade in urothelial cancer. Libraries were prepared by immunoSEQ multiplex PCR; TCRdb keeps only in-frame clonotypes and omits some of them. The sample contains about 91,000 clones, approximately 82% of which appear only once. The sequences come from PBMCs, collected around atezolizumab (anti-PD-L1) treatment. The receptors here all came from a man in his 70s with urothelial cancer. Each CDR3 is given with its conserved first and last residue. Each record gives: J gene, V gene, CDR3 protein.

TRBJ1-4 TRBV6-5 CASSLGSFEKLFF
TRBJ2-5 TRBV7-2 CASSFQTSAGETQYF
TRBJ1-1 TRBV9 CASSVQGGDTEAFF
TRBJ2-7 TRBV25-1 CASSVEDYEQYF
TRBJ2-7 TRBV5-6 CASRKDRSGEQYF
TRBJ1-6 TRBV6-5 CASSYLQGNSPLHF
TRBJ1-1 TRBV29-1 CSAHHKSGGREAFF
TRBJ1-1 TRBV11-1 CATRRGENTEAFF
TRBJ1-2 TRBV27 CASSWGLQGMDGYTF
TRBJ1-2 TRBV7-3 CASSRDRGYGYTF
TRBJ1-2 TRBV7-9 CASSSFLRQGFNYGYTF
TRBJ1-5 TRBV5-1 CASTVTSNQPQHF
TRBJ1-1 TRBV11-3 CASSSRGIEAFF
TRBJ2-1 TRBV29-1 CSVEPGVNEQFF
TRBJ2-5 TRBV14 CASSQGLASGSETQYF
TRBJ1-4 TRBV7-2 CASSLASRVLANEKLFF
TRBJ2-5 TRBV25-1 CASSEPERSETQYF
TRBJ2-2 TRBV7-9 CASSSRQGDTGELFF
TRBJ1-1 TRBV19 CASSTTGTRNTEAFF
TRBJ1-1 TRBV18 CASSPESLLTEAFF
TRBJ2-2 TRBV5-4 CASSPTSGRANTGELFF
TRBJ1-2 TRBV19 CASSVNRVPGYTF
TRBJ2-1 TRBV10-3 CAISETSGREQFF
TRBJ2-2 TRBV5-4 CASSPRGGTGELFF
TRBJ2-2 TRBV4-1 CASSRTSVNTGELFF
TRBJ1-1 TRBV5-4 CASSWTGGTEAFF
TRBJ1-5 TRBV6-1 CASSDGRTYSNQPQHF
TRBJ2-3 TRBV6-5 CASSPSRGRADTQYF
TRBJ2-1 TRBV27 CASSHGTSGAYNEQFF